These 24 T cell receptor beta chains were sequenced from one sample in a study of human T cells and chemical hapten exposure. Stated time point: pre-sensitization, week 0. Treatment indicated: therapeutic diphenylcyclopropenone sensitization with weekly scalp DPC. TCRdb re-derived calls from the RACE reads in MiXCR, one entry per CDR3 protein. Of about 110,000 distinct CDR3 sequences listed, approximately 12% were seen once; the top ten hold over 1.5%. The source material was whole blood, sampled in connection with sensitization to the hapten diphenylcyclopropenone (DPC). All receptors come from a woman aged 45-60 years with alopecia areata. Some clones in this sample may be carry-over from other donors' samples.

This clonotype was picked up a small number of times. This sequence joins TRBV12-3 or TRBV12-4 and TRBJ2-2; 8 positions agree with TRBD2. With V trimmed by 6 bases and J by 6 bases, 0 bases remained unmatched. The CDR3 runs 12 residues. CDR3 DNA sequence: TGTGCCAGCAGAGCGGGGGCCGGGGAGCTGTTTTTT. This codes for CASRAGAGELFF.

At least ten counts were recorded for this clonotype. V is TRBV5-4 and J is TRBJ2-5, with D possibly matching TRBD2 (6 bases). CDR3 length: 16 amino acids. Germline values: CDR1 SGHNT, CDR2 YYREEE (reference sequence). Trimming removed 4 bases from V and 3 bases from J, with 19 bases in between. CDR3: CASSPRLRELKETQYF. As DNA, the CDR3 is TGTGCCAGCAGCCCCCGACTACGGGAGTTAAAAGAGACCCAGTACTTC.

As to this clonotype: The limits of the CDR3 on the DNA are not certain, so only TCRdb's listed CDR3 is given. V and J are TRBV7-5 and TRBJ2-7; TRBD1 reflects the table's D call only, with no check against the DNA. TRBV7-5 is tagged as a pseudogene. The CDR3 is 19 residues long, counting both termini. CDR3 amino acids: CISVPEADHGQGSSYEQYF.

This clonotype was picked up a small number of times. The chain uses TRBV12-3 or TRBV12-4 and TRBJ1-2; D may be TRBD1 (6 bases). Trimming left V 5 bases short and J 3 bases short, with 10 bases between. The CDR3 is made up of 13 amino acids. CDR3 bases: TGTGCCAGCAGTGTGACAGGCCACTATGGCTACACCTTC. Amino acid sequence: CASSVTGHYGYTF.

This clonotype has ten or more counts. The chain is built from TRBV28 and TRBJ1-1; no definite D call. CDR3 length equals 13 residues. Trimming pared 3 bases from V and 3 bases from J, leaving 8 bases between. From germline, CDR1 is MDHEN and CDR2 SYDVKM. CDR3 in DNA: TGTGCCAGCAGTTTGAGGACGGACACTGAAGCTTTCTTT. This codes for CASSLRTDTEAFF.

The sample holds many counts of this clonotype. The V gene is TRBV4-1, the J gene TRBJ1-1; D is uncertain. Germline lookup yields CDR1 MGHRA and CDR2 YSYEKL. There are 12 residues in the CDR3. Trimming took off 2 bases at V and 5 bases at J, with 6 bases between the two ends. CDR3 in DNA: TGCGCCAGCAGCCAACGGGGTACTGAAGCTTTCTTT. It specifies CASSQRGTEAFF.

There are a few counts of this clonotype. The gene calls are TRBV20-1 and TRBJ2-3; D may be TRBD2 (6 bases). Germline V gene sequence: CDR1 DFQATT, CDR2 SNEGSKA (reference sequence). The germline V and J ends were trimmed by 2 bases and 1 base, with 10 bases remaining between them. CDR3 size: 14 residues. In DNA, the CDR3 is TGCAGTGCTAGACTGCGGGAAGGCACAGATACGCAGTATTTT. Its translation: CSARLREGTDTQYF.

The J gene is TRBJ2-1, the V gene TRBV7-9; D gene ambiguous. Germline V lookup: CDR1 SEHNR, CDR2 FQNEAQ (reference sequence). This CDR3 comprises 19 residues. V lost 5 bases and J 1 base, leaving 24 bases between the germline ends. The CDR3 here is CASSRPAWARESSYNEQFF. The CDR3 DNA follows: TGTGCCAGCAGCCGACCGGCCTGGGCGCGCGAATCTTCCTACAATGAGCAGTTCTTC. Based on the CDR3 plus reference TRBV7-9 and TRBJ2-1, the full variable domain is DTGVSQNPRHKITKRGQNVTFRCDPISEHNRLYWYRQTLGQGPEFLTYFQNEAQLEKSRLLSDRFSAERPKGSFSTLEIQRTEQGDSAMYLCASSRPAWARESSYNEQFFGPGTRLTVL.

About this clonotype itself: Given a much more abundant clone one base away, this may be a read error. The CDR3 does not close with the conserved phenylalanine or tryptophan, likely indicating a read error. The chain uses TRBV20-1 and TRBJ2-3; D possibly corresponds to TRBD2 (6 bases). CDR1 and CDR2 from the germline V gene are DFQATT and SNEGSKA (reference sequence). The V gene lost 0 bases and the J gene lost 2 bases, with 12 bases spanning the gap. The CDR3 loop spans 15 amino acids. CDR3 in DNA: TGCAGTGCTAGAGAAGTGGACTACGCCACAGATACGCAGTATATT. It encodes CSAREVDYATDTQYI.

This clonotype was counted between two and nine times. The chain carries TRBV6-6 and TRBJ1-1; D remains unclear. Germline values: CDR1 MNHNY, CDR2 SVGAGI (reference sequence). The CDR3 runs to 15 residues. Trimming took 0 bases from V and 0 from J, leaving 8 bases between them. CDR3 nucleotide sequence: TGTGCCAGCAGTTACTCGAGATCCATGAACACTGAAGCTTTCTTT. Protein sequence: CASSYSRSMNTEAFF.

In its sample, this clonotype was seen a few times. The chain is built from TRBV7-9 and TRBJ2-7, with TRBD2 as a possible D gene (5 bases). In germline, CDR1 is SEHNR, CDR2 FQNEAQ (reference sequence). V dropped 5 bases and J dropped 4 bases, with 18 bases sitting between them. The CDR3 runs to 15 residues. CDR3 DNA sequence: TGTGCCAGCAGCCCCCCCGCCGGACTCTCGTACGAGCAGTACTTC. This codes for CASSPPAGLSYEQYF.

The rearrangement uses TRBV12-3 or TRBV12-4 and TRBJ1-4, with D perhaps TRBD1 (5 bases). V lost 5 bases and J lost 8, with 9 bases in between. CDR3 length equals 12 residues. CDR3 coding DNA: TGTGCCAGCAGTCCCGGGGGGGAAAAACTGTTTTTT. As protein: CASSPGGEKLFF.

This clonotype has a count of ten or more. This sequence joins TRBV29-1 and TRBJ2-5; D is tentatively TRBD1 or TRBD2 (5 bases each). Germline CDR1 SQVTM, CDR2 ANQGSEA. Trimming removed 6 bases from V and 0 bases from J, with 8 bases in between. The CDR3 covers 12 residues. The DNA of the CDR3 is TGCAGCGTCGGGGCGGACCAAGAGACCCAGTACTTC. This sequence encodes CSVGADQETQYF.

V usage is TRBV28 and J usage is TRBJ2-1, with 9 bases fitting TRBD2. Germline assignment: CDR1 MDHEN and CDR2 SYDVKM. Trimming removed 6 bases from V and 5 bases from J; junction bases left unmatched: 8. The CDR3 loop spans 15 amino acids. In DNA form, the CDR3 reads TGTGCCAGCAGCCCGCGGGGGGGCCGCAACAATGAGCAGTTCTTC. This gives the protein CASSPRGGRNNEQFF.

This clonotype was seen only a few times. This chain joins TRBV4-1 and TRBJ2-7; possibly TRBD1 or TRBD2 for D (5 bases each). The CDR3 extends over 13 amino acids. Trimming took 0 bases from V and 5 from J, leaving 8 bases between them. Germline CDR1 MGHRA, CDR2 YSYEKL. The CDR3 coding sequence is TGCGCCAGCAGCCAAGACGGGGACCACGAGCAGTACTTC. Translating gives CASSQDGDHEQYF.

This clonotype was recorded a few times. V usage is TRBV28 and J usage is TRBJ1-1, with 7 bases that match TRBD1. Germline CDR1 reads MDHEN; CDR2 reads SYDVKM. With 5 bases clipped from V and 7 bases from J, the junction kept 7 bases outside the gene matches. The CDR3 is 13 amino acids. CDR3 residues: CASSAGSGGEAFF. Here the CDR3 DNA reads TGTGCCAGCAGTGCAGGGTCAGGGGGTGAAGCTTTCTTT.

This clonotype came up a few times. The chain combines TRBV28 with TRBJ1-4; D possibly corresponds to TRBD1 (5 bases). The V gene's germline CDR1 is MDHEN and CDR2 SYDVKM. V lost 6 bases, J lost 8 bases, and 10 bases lay in between. CDR3 length: 12 amino acids. CDR3 residues: CASRSSGEKLFF. CDR3 bases: TGTGCCAGCAGATCGTCAGGGGAAAAACTGTTTTTT.

In this sample, this clonotype turned up many times. The chain is built from TRBV6-2 or TRBV6-3 and TRBJ2-1; tentative D call: TRBD2 (5 bases). Germline V CDR1 and CDR2: MNHEY, SVGEGT. V was cut by 2 bases and J by 2 bases, with 19 bases left in between. The CDR3 has 18 residues. CDR3 in DNA: TGTGCCAGCAGTTACCGCCTTTCTAGCTCCCCTACCTACAATGAGCAGTTCTTC. Translated: CASSYRLSSSPTYNEQFF.

In its sample, this clonotype was seen a few times. One junction end disagrees with the germline gene, perhaps due to a read error. The V call is TRBV11-2, the J call TRBJ2-7, with TRBD1 identical over 8 bases. The CDR3 has 14 residues. Germline-derived CDR1 and CDR2 are SGHAT and FQNNGV. The CDR3 protein is CASSFRQGNASRNF. For the CDR3, the DNA is TGTGCCAGCAGCTTCCGACAGGGGAACGCCAGTAGGAACTTC.

The chain employs TRBV7-2 and TRBJ2-1; TRBD2 aligns across 7 bases. This CDR3 contains 13 residues. V gave up 6 bases and J gave up 6 bases; unmatched junction bases: 5. The germline CDR1 and CDR2 sequences are SGHTA and FQGNSA. CDR3: CASRPRTSNEQFF. The DNA of the CDR3 is TGTGCCAGCAGACCTCGGACTAGCAATGAGCAGTTCTTC.

V and J are TRBV29-1 and TRBJ2-7; tentatively, D is TRBD1 or TRBD2 (6 bases each). This CDR3 comprises 13 residues. Germline V lookup: CDR1 SQVTM, CDR2 ANQGSEA. V shed 6 bases and J shed 3 bases, with 15 bases lying between them. The CDR3 DNA is TGCAGCGTGGGGGGCGCGGGTTTCTACGAGCAGTACTTC. The encoded protein is CSVGGAGFYEQYF.

This clonotype was detected a few times. The chain employs TRBV7-8 and TRBJ2-2; the D gene is possibly TRBD2 (5 bases). This CDR3 has 16 amino acids. V shed 3 bases and J shed 4 bases, with 15 bases lying between them. Germline-derived CDR1 and CDR2 are SGHVS and FQNEAQ. CDR3 in DNA: TGTGCCAGCAGCTTTCGGGGTGAGGCGGGCACCGGGGAGCTGTTTTTT. Its protein is CASSFRGEAGTGELFF.

This clonotype was detected only a few times. V is TRBV10-3 and J is TRBJ1-6, with D hard to call. Looked up from germline, CDR1 is ENHRY and CDR2 is SYGVKD. This CDR3 has 16 residues. V dropped 2 bases and J dropped 0 bases, with 8 bases sitting between them. In DNA form, the CDR3 reads TGTGCCATCAGTGAGACTCTCGACTCCTATAATTCACCCCTCCACTTT. Its translation is CAISETLDSYNSPLHF.

This clonotype was seen many times. The chain links TRBV6-5 to TRBJ1-1; TRBD1 is a possible D gene (6 bases). This CDR3 comprises 14 residues. V lost 6 bases and J lost 2, with 13 bases in between. The germline V gene encodes CDR1 MNHEY and CDR2 SVGAGI. The CDR3 DNA follows: TGTGCCAGCAGGGCTGGGACACCCAACACTGAAGCTTTCTTT. This translates into CASRAGTPNTEAFF.